Presented here are 4 T cell receptor beta chains from one specimen sequenced in a study of CD8 T cells in ankylosing spondylitis. MiXCR was run by TCRdb on the 5' RACE reads, yielding one entry per CDR3 protein. The sample consists of a few hundred thousand distinct CDR3 sequences, roughly a tenth of them appearing once. What was sequenced was blood, either unsorted or a sorted T cell fraction (not recorded which). These receptors were taken from a male donor with ankylosing spondylitis or in good health (not recorded which).

V is TRBV6-1 and J is TRBJ2-7, with 11 bases aligning to TRBD2. This CDR3 has 14 amino acids. Germline loops: CDR1 MNHNS, CDR2 SASEGT. Germline trimming cut 5 bases from V and 4 bases from J; bases unmatched to any gene: 4. The CDR3 loop reads CASSQLAGEYEQYF. DNA of the CDR3: TGTGCCAGCAGTCAACTAGCGGGAGAATACGAGCAGTACTTC.

This clonotype was seen at least ten times. The rearrangement links TRBV3-1 to TRBJ2-7; tentatively, D is TRBD2 (5 bases). Germline-derived CDR1 and CDR2 are LGHDT and YNNKEL (reference sequence). This CDR3 is 16 amino acids long. The ends were cut back, 0 bases at V and 5 bases at J, with 17 bases in the middle. Written as DNA, the CDR3 is TGTGCCAGCAGCCAAGAGAGGAGGAGGTTGGTCCACGAGCAGTACTTC. This sequence encodes CASSQERRRLVHEQYF.

This clonotype was recorded at least ten times. The chain has TRBV28 and TRBJ1-5; 8 bases align to TRBD1. The J segment lost 3 bases and the V segment lost 5 bases, leaving 9 bases of the junction unmatched. The CDR3 consists of 16 residues. Per germline, CDR1 MDHEN and CDR2 SYDVKM. The CDR3: CASSTPGQDYNQPQHF. In DNA form, the CDR3 reads TGTGCCAGCAGTACCCCGGGACAGGACTACAATCAGCCCCAGCATTTT.

This clonotype was counted at least ten times. The rearrangement joins TRBV10-3 to TRBJ2-1; no definite D call. The CDR3 runs to 18 residues. The germline gives CDR1 ENHRY, CDR2 SYGVKD. Trimming shortened V by 0 bases and J by 2 bases, and 17 bases separated the two germline ends. CDR3 region: CAISESKASRRTYNEQFF. DNA of the CDR3: TGTGCCATCAGTGAGTCGAAAGCGTCTAGGCGAACCTACAATGAGCAGTTCTTC.